This T cell receptor (beta chain) was identified in a study of shared clonotypes between healthy human individuals. Turning to the study itself: Donors had three CD4 naive, three CD4 memory, two CD8 naive and one CD8 memory plate apiece. Study-level points and caveats: Although depth was large, rarefaction showed that sequencing of the sorted subsets was incomplete.

Notes on this clone: Its antigen remains unknown.

The data were produced by immunoSEQ multiplex PCR, yet TCRdb's version contains in-frame clones alone and is incomplete. The top ten hold about 0.34% of the sample, which has 1,400,000 or so clones, about 98.5% seen once. The V gene end was trimmed by 4 bases and the J gene end by 5 bases; junction bases not matched to a gene: 8. Germline assignment: CDR1 SGHRS and CDR2 YFSETQ. CDR3 length: 14 amino acids. The TCR was taken from a man younger than 40 in good health. The chain uses TRBV5-1 and TRBJ2-5; 7 bases agree with TRBD1. Sequencing used naive CD4+ T cells sorted from blood. Regarding subset: CD45RA+ positively selected. CDR3 DNA sequence: TGCGCCAGCAGCCCCCGGGACAGTCGGGAGACCCAGTACTTC. Amino acid sequence: CASSPRDSRETQYF. The full variable domain, rest sourced from reference TRBV5-1 and TRBJ2-5, is KAGVTQTPRYLIKTRGQQVTLSCSPISGHRSVSWYQQTPGQGLQFLFEYFSETQRNKGNFPGRFSGRQFSNSRSEMNVSTLELGDSALYLCASSPRDSRETQYFGPGTRLLVL.